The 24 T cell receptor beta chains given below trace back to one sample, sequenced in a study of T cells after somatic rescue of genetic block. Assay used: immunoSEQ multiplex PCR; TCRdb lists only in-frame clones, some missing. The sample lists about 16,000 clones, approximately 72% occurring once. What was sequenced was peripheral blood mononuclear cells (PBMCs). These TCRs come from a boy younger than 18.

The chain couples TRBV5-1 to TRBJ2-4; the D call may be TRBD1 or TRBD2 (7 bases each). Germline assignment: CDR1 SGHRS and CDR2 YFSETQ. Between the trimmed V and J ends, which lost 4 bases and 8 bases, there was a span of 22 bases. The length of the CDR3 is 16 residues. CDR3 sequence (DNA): TGCGCCAGCAGCCCCCTTCACTGGGCAGGGGGGGACATTCAGTACTTC. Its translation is CASSPLHWAGGDIQYF.

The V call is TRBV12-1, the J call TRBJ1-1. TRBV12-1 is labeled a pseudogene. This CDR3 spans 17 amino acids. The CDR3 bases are TGTGCCAGCAGCTTTGCGCAGGCGGGGCCCTCGATAACTGAAGCTTTCTTT. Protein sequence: CASSFAQAGPSITEAFF.

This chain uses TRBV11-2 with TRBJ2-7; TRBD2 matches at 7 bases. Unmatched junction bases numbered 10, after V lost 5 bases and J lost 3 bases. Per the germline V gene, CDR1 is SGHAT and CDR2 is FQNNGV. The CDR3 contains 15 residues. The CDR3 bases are TGTGCCAGCAGCCCCTGGGAGGGCCGCGGCTACGAGCAGTACTTC. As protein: CASSPWEGRGYEQYF.

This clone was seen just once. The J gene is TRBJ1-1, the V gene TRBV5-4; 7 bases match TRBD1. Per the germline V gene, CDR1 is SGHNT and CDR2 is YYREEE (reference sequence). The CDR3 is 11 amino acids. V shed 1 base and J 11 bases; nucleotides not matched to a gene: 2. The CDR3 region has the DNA TGTGCCAGCAGCTTGAGGGGGCAGGCTTTCTTT. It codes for CASSLRGQAFF.

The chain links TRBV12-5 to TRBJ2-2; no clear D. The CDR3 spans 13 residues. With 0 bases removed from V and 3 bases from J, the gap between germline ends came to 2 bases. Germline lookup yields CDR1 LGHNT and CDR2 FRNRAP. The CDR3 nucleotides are TGTGCTAGTGGTTTGGTCCACACCGGGGAGCTGTTTTTT. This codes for CASGLVHTGELFF.

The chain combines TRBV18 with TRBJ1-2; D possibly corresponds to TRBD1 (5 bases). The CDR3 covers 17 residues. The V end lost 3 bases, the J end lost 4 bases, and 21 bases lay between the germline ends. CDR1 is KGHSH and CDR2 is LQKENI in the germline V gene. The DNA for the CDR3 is TGTGCCAGCTCACCGTTGGGGGGGAGTAAATCTGGCTATGGCTACACCTTC. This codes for CASSPLGGSKSGYGYTF.

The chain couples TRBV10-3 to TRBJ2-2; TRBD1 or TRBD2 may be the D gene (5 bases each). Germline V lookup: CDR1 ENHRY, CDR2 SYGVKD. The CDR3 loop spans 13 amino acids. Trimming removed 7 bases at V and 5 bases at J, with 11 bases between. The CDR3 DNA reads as TGTGCCATCACTCGGGACGGGACCGGGGAGCTGTTTTTT. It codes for CAITRDGTGELFF.

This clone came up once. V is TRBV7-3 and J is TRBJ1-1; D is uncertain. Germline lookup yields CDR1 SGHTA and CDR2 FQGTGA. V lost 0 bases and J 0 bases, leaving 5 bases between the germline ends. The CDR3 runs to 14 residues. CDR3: CASSLTYMNTEAFF. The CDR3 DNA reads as TGTGCCAGCAGCTTAACTTACATGAACACTGAAGCTTTCTTT.

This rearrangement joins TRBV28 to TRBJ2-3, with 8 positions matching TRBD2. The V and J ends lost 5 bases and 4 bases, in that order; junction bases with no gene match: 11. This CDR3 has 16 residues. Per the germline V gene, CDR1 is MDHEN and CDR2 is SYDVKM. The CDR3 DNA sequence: TGTGCCAGCAGTCGCTCCAGCGGGAGATTCTCAGATACGCAGTATTTT. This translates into CASSRSSGRFSDTQYF.

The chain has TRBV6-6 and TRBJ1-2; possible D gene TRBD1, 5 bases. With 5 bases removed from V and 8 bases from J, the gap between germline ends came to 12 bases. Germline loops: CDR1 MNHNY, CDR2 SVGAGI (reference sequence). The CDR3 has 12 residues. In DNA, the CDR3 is TGTGCCAGCAGTACCCGGACACGCGGCTACACCTTC. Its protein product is CASSTRTRGYTF.

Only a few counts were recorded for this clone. In nucleotides, the CDR3 is TGTGCCAGCTCACCAAATCGTCTACCATACAATGAGCAGTTCTTC. Translation: CASSPNRLPYNEQFF. The chain employs TRBV18 and TRBJ2-1; no clear D. CDR3 length: 15 amino acids. V gave up 2 bases and J gave up 4 bases, with 12 bases separating them. Germline lookup yields CDR1 KGHSH and CDR2 LQKENI.

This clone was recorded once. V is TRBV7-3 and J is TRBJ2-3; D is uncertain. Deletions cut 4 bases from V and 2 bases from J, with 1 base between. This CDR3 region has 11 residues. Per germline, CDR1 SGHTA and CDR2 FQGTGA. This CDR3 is CASSSTDTQYF. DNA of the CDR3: TGTGCCAGCAGCTCCACAGATACGCAGTATTTT.

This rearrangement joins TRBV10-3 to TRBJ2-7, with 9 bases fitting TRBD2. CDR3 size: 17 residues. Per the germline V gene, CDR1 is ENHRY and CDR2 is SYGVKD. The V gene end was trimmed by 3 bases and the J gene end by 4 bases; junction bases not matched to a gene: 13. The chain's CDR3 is CAISDWGAGGPRYEQYF. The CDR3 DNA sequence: TGTGCCATCAGTGATTGGGGGGCGGGAGGGCCGCGGTACGAGCAGTACTTC.

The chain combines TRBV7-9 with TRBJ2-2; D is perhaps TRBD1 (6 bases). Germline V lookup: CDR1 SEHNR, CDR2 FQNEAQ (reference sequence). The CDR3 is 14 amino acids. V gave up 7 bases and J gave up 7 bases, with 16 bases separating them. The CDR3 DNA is TGTGCCAGCATCTCGACAGGACTTCTCGGGGAGCTGTTTTTT. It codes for CASISTGLLGELFF.

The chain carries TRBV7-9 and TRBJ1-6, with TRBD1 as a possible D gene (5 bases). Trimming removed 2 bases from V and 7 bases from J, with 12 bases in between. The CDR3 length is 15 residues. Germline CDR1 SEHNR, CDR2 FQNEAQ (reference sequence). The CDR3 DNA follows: TGTGCCAGCAGCTTAACAGGAGTGGGAAATTCACCCCTCCACTTT. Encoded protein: CASSLTGVGNSPLHF.

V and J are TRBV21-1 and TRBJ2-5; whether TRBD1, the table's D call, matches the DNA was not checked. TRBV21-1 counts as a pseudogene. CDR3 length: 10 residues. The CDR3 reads CARPGETQYF. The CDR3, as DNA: TGTGCCAGGCCAGGGGAGACCCAGTACTTC.

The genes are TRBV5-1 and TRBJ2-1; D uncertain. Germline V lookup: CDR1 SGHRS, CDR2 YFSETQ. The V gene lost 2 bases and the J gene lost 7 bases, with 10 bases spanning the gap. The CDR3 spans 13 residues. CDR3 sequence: CASSLEVRNEQFF. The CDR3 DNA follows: TGCGCCAGCAGCTTAGAAGTTCGAAATGAGCAGTTCTTC.

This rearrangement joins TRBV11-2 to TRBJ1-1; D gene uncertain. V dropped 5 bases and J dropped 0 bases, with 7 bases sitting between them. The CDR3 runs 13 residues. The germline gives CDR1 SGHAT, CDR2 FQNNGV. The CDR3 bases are TGTGCCAGCAGCCGAGTCATGAACACTGAAGCTTTCTTT. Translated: CASSRVMNTEAFF.

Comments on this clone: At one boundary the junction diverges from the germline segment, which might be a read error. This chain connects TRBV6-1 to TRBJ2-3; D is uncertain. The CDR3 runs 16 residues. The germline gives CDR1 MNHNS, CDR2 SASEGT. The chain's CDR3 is CAISESMAASTDTQYF. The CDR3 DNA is TGTGCCATCAGTGAGTCGATGGCGGCTAGCACAGATACGCAGTATTTT.

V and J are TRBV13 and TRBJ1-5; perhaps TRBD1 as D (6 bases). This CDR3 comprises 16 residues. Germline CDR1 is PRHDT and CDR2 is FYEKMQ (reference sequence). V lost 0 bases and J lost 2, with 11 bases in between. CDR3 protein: CASSLGGGWGNQPQHF. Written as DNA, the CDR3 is TGTGCCAGCAGCTTAGGGGGGGGCTGGGGCAATCAGCCCCAGCATTTT.

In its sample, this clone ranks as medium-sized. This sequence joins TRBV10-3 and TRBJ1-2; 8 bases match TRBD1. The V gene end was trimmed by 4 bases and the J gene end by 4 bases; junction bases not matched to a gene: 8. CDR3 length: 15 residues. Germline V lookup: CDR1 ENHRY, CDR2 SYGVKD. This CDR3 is CAISVNGQGGYGYTF. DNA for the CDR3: TGTGCCATCAGTGTGAACGGACAGGGCGGCTATGGCTACACCTTC.

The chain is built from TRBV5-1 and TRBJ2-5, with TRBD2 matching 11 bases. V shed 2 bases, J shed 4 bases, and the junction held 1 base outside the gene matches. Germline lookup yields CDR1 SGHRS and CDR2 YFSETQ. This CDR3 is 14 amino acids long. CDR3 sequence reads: CASSFLAGGETQYF. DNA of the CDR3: TGCGCCAGCAGCTTTCTAGCGGGAGGAGAGACCCAGTACTTC.

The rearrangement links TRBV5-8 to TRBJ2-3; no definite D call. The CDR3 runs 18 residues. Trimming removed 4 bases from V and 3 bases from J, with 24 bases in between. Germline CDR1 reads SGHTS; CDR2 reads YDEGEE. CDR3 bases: TGTGCCAGCAGCCGATCCTTCCTTTGGGCTCTAGGAACAGATACGCAGTATTTT. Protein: CASSRSFLWALGTDTQYF.

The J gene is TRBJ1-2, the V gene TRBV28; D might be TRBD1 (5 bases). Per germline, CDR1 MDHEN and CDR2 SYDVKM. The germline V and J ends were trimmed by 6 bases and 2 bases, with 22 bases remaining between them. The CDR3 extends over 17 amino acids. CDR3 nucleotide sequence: TGTGCCAGCAGCCCGGGGGAGGGGAAGACTCCGAACTATGGCTACACCTTC. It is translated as CASSPGEGKTPNYGYTF.